The following is a T cell receptor beta chain sequence with its context. This clonotype was counted between two and nine times. The antigen it recognizes is unknown. Base qualities were left out, and no much larger clone turns up one base away. PBMCs were isolated by Ficoll-Paque density gradient centrifugation. The listed sequencing device is Illumina NovaSeq 6000. Using 5'RACE with constant-segment primers, TCRalpha and TCRbeta cDNA libraries were constructed, with sample barcodes and unique molecular identifiers added in the process. Trizol reagent was used to extract RNA from every sample. The libraries were amplified in two PCR steps, and the second step added a second sample barcode and Illumina TruSeq adapters. Libraries were sequenced on an Illumina NovaSeq with 2 x 150 bp paired-end reads. Per the authors' processing: Demultiplexing of reads and collapsing into UMI-guided consensus sequences were performed with migec v1.2.7. Using mixcr v2.1.11, UMI consensuses were aligned to TRA and TRB V and J templates and then assembled into clonotypes. A clonotype was counted as expanded or contracted only when both edgeR and NoisET called the clonotype significant, with the noise models trained on biological replicates. edgeR calls used a false discovery rate-adjusted p below 0.01 and a log2 fold-change threshold of 1. As an exploratory analysis of dynamics, max-normalized trajectories of the 1000 most abundant clonotypes were examined by PCA with hierarchical clustering. Separately sequenced CD4+ and CD8+ repertoires were used to assign the CD4 or CD8 phenotype of responding clones. The public reads were run again by TCRdb, first through fastp at Q25 and then through MiXCR, and only productive beta chains were kept. Rows merge per CDR3 protein into single entries with the most common DNA and genes. These V and J calls rely on TCRdb rather than the paper's analysis. Within this sample are hundreds of thousands of distinct CDR3 sequences, with about 23% of them counted one time only. The ten largest clones represent roughly an eighth of the sample.

The entry originates in a study of T-cell memory formation after mild COVID-19 (dated by TCRdb to the early 2020s). Describing the broader study: Most TCR sequence clusters were specific to one of the two donors. In two donors, T-cell clones that expanded and contracted after mild COVID-19 were followed by sequencing TCRalpha and TCRbeta repertoires longitudinally. The cohort comprised two young, previously healthy adult volunteers, one female and one male. The investigation overall reported the following: Some responding clones were found in pre-infection memory, which suggests that pre-existing cross-reactive memory T cells took part in the SARS-CoV-2 response. Contracting CD4+ clones turned up mainly in the CM and EM memory subsets, whereas EMRA was where CD8+ clones were enriched. From day 15 to 85, contracting clones showed balanced CD4/CD8 phenotypes, whereas a second wave of clones that expanded from day 15 to 37 leaned towards CD4+. SARS-CoV-2 specificity was not confirmed for the second-wave clones peaking on day 37. The study covered only two mild cases, and larger cohorts including severe cases with pre-infection samples were considered necessary.

V is cut by 2 bases and J by 2 bases, and the space between the germline ends is 6 bases. According to the germline V gene (reference sequence), CDR1 reads LNHDA and CDR2 reads SQIVND. The cysteine opens and the phenylalanine closes a CDR3 of 13 amino acids. Only the CDR3 DNA is retained, 39 bases long and in frame from the first base. The rearrangement joined TRBV19 to TRBJ1-2, with the identity of the D gene unclear. Sequenced sample: PBMCs or a T cell subset sorted from them (not recorded which). This clonotype originated in an adult woman who had mild COVID-19 (a few samples of this study predate the infection). The sample titles of this study are shuffled in the database, so cell type and time point are left out; the donor was told from shared clones. Read as DNA, the sequence is TGTGCCAGTAGTATACTCCTGAACTATGGCTACACCTTC. Translated, it gives CASSILLNYGYTF.